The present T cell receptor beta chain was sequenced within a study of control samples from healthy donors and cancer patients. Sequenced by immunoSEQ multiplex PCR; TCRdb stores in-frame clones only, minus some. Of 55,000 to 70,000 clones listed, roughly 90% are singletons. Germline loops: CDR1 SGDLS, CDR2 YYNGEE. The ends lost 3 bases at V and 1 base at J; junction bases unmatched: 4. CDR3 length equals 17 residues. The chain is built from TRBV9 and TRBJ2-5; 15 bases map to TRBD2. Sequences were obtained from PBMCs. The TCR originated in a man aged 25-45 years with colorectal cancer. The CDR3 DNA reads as TGTGCCAGCAGCGCCGGGACTAGCGGGGGGTCCCAAGAGACCCAGTACTTC. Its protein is CASSAGTSGGSQETQYF.